The 5 T cell receptor beta chains in this list originate from one sample, sequenced in a study of blood T cell repertoires in COVID-19. Here immunoSEQ multiplex PCR was the method, and the copy in TCRdb shows in-frame clones only, minus some. The top ten hold under 3.5% of the sample, which has around 180,000 clones, less than 85% seen once. Sequenced material: peripheral blood. The receptors stem from an elderly woman with acute or convalescent COVID-19.

The chain is built from TRBV2 and TRBJ2-7; D is unresolved. Germline lookup yields CDR1 SNHLY and CDR2 FYNNEI. V was clipped by 3 bases and J by 0 bases, with 12 bases between them. The CDR3 extends over 15 amino acids. The CDR3 DNA follows: TGTGCCAGCAGTGATGGCGCGGTAAGCTCCTACGAGCAGTACTTC. This sequence encodes CASSDGAVSSYEQYF.

CDR3 amino acids: CATSRDRAETQYF. The CDR3 region has the DNA TGTGCCACCAGCAGAGATCGAGCGGAGACCCAGTACTTC. The chain combines TRBV15 with TRBJ2-5; no firm D call. Per the germline V gene, CDR1 is LNHNV and CDR2 is YYDKDF (reference sequence). Trimming stripped 0 bases from V and 5 bases from J, with 7 bases between. This CDR3 comprises 13 residues.

This clone was counted only a few times. The rearrangement uses TRBV27 and TRBJ2-1; TRBD2 matches at 9 bases. The CDR3 totals 15 residues. After removal of 4 bases from V and 4 bases from J, the junction contained 5 bases not matched to a gene. In germline, CDR1 is MNHEY, CDR2 SMNVEV (reference sequence). Here the CDR3 DNA reads TGTGCCAGCAGTTCCCCGACTAGCGGATACAATGAGCAGTTCTTC. It codes for CASSSPTSGYNEQFF.

This rearrangement joins TRBV10-3 to TRBJ1-1, with unresolved D. Trimming left V 0 bases short and J 7 bases short, with 12 bases between. Germline loops: CDR1 ENHRY, CDR2 SYGVKD. This CDR3 spans 14 amino acids. The CDR3 protein is CAISESRRGSEAFF. The CDR3 DNA is TGTGCCATCAGTGAGTCAAGGCGCGGGAGTGAAGCTTTCTTT.

J is TRBJ2-7 and V is TRBV28, with 7 bases that match TRBD2. Trimming at V came to 2 bases and at J to 2 bases, leaving 6 bases not matched to a gene. CDR1 and CDR2 from the germline V gene are MDHEN and SYDVKM. The CDR3 contains 15 residues. CDR3 protein: CASSLRPSGTYEQYF. The DNA for the CDR3 is TGTGCCAGCAGTTTAAGGCCTAGCGGAACCTACGAGCAGTACTTC. The full variable domain, its missing parts supplied by reference TRBV28 and TRBJ2-7, is DVKVTQSSRYLVKRTGEKVFLECVQDMDHENMFWYRQDPGLGLRLIYFSYDVKMKEKGDIPEGYSVSREKKERFSLILESASTNQTSMYLCASSLRPSGTYEQYFGPGTRLTVT.